The 21 T cell receptor beta chains listed next were all sequenced from one sample in a study of control samples from healthy donors and cancer patients. Sequencing used immunoSEQ multiplex PCR; TCRdb keeps in-frame clones, though not all of them. The sample lists 100,000 or so clones, 80% to 90% occurring once. The specimen sequenced was blood. These receptors were taken from a man aged 25-45 years in good health.

The chain couples TRBV7-6 to TRBJ1-3; 9 bases match TRBD1. This CDR3 has 14 amino acids. Germline V lookup: CDR1 SGHVS, CDR2 FNYEAQ. V shed 5 bases and J 4 bases; nucleotides not matched to a gene: 3. CDR3 in DNA: TGTGCCAGCAGCCAAGGACAGGGGGGAAACACCATATATTTT. Protein product: CASSQGQGGNTIYF.

The V gene is TRBV11-2, the J gene TRBJ2-6; D uncertain. The CDR3 covers 13 residues. Per germline, CDR1 SGHAT and CDR2 FQNNGV. V was trimmed by 2 bases and J by 4 bases, leaving 3 bases between them. This CDR3 is CASSLSGANVLTF. The CDR3 region has the DNA TGTGCCAGCAGCTTATCCGGGGCCAACGTCCTGACTTTC.

J is TRBJ2-5 and V is TRBV6-5, with TRBD1 matching 11 bases. The V gene's germline CDR1 is MNHEY and CDR2 SVGAGI. CDR3 length: 15 amino acids. Trimming at V came to 6 bases and at J to 5 bases, leaving 8 bases not matched to a gene. CDR3 sequence reads: CASRNRDRGYETQYF. In DNA form, the CDR3 reads TGTGCCAGCAGAAATAGGGACAGGGGGTACGAGACCCAGTACTTC.

The DNA for the CDR3 is TGCGCCAGCAGCACAGGGGGCGCCCCCGAAGCTTTCTTT. Protein product: CASSTGGAPEAFF. J is TRBJ1-1 and V is TRBV5-1; 9 nucleotides align to TRBD1. CDR1 and CDR2 from the germline V gene are SGHRS and YFSETQ. V dropped 4 bases and J dropped 8; count of bases not matched to a gene: 6. CDR3 length: 13 residues.

V usage is TRBV15 and J usage is TRBJ2-3, with D unresolved. V gave up 0 bases and J gave up 4 bases, with 5 bases separating them. The V gene's germline CDR1 is LNHNV and CDR2 YYDKDF (reference sequence). The CDR3 spans 13 residues. The CDR3 region has the DNA TGTGCCACCAGCAGAGACGCACCAGATACGCAGTATTTT. This encodes CATSRDAPDTQYF.

The rearrangement links TRBV23-1 to TRBJ1-1; D gene unclear. TRBV23-1 is noted as an ORF with a role that remains uncertain. This CDR3 is built from 16 residues. V shed 2 bases and J shed 2 bases, with 15 bases lying between them. CDR3 in amino acids: CASSQREPAVNTEAFF. The CDR3 DNA reads TGCGCCAGCAGTCAAAGGGAACCTGCGGTTAACACTGAAGCTTTCTTT.

This clone was detected a few times. The V and J genes are TRBV19 and TRBJ2-1; D might be TRBD1 or TRBD2, each matching 6 bases. Per germline, CDR1 LNHDA and CDR2 SQIVND (reference sequence). Trimming cost V 10 bases and J 4 bases, with 17 bases left between them. The CDR3 loop spans 14 amino acids. The CDR3: CATRGGQVYNEQFF. The CDR3 nucleotides read TGTGCCACCCGAGGGGGGCAGGTTTACAATGAGCAGTTCTTC.

V is TRBV11-2 and J is TRBJ1-5; 11 nucleotides match TRBD1. Germline CDR1 reads SGHAT; CDR2 reads FQNNGV. The CDR3 has 15 residues. V lost 4 bases and J lost 6; bases outside the gene matches: 5. Here the CDR3 reads CASSSDRGLSQPQHF. The CDR3 DNA reads as TGTGCCAGCAGCTCGGACAGGGGGCTGAGTCAGCCCCAGCATTTT.

The count of this clone is one. The J gene is TRBJ2-2, the V gene TRBV14; 8 bases agree with TRBD2. The CDR3 is 19 residues long. After removal of 4 bases from V and 4 bases from J, the junction contained 17 bases not matched to a gene. CDR1 and CDR2 (germline): SGHDN, FVKESK. In DNA, the CDR3 is TGTGCCAGCAGCCGTAAATACAGCGGGAGCAGGTTCGGCACCGGGGAGCTGTTTTTT. It codes for CASSRKYSGSRFGTGELFF.

This rearrangement joins TRBV7-9 to TRBJ2-1; tentatively, D is TRBD2 (5 bases). Germline V gives CDR1 SEHNR, CDR2 FQNEAQ (reference sequence). V lost 4 bases to trimming and J lost 5 bases, with 6 bases between them. The CDR3 is 12 residues long. The DNA for the CDR3 is TGTGCCAGCAGCTCCGGGGACAATGAGCAGTTCTTC. Its translation: CASSSGDNEQFF.

This clone was found once. This chain uses TRBV6-2 or TRBV6-3 with TRBJ2-3, with a tentative D call TRBD2 (5 bases). Germline values: CDR1 MNHEY, CDR2 SVGEGT. V was trimmed by 2 bases and J by 1 base, leaving 16 bases between them. CDR3 length equals 17 residues. CDR3 region: CASSYDQRGSGTDTQYF. In DNA form, the CDR3 reads TGTGCCAGCAGTTACGACCAGCGAGGGAGCGGCACAGATACGCAGTATTTT.

This chain connects TRBV2 to TRBJ2-5; no firm D call. CDR1 and CDR2 from the germline V gene are SNHLY and FYNNEI. Trimming stripped 4 bases from V and 4 bases from J, with 10 bases between. The CDR3 covers 13 residues. The CDR3 here is CASSVDVGETQYF. The CDR3 bases are TGTGCCAGCAGTGTTGACGTTGGAGAGACCCAGTACTTC.

This chain links TRBV5-4 with TRBJ1-2; 10 bases line up with TRBD1. Germline V gene data show CDR1 as SGHNT and CDR2 as YYREEE (reference sequence). Trimming took 4 bases from V and 3 from J; bases not matched to a gene: 6. The CDR3 is made up of 15 amino acids. The CDR3 coding sequence is TGTGCCAGCAGCAACCGGGACAGGGGAGACTATGGCTACACCTTC. Residues: CASSNRDRGDYGYTF.

The rearrangement links TRBV28 to TRBJ1-4, with TRBD1 matching 7 bases. Germline trimming cut 6 bases from V and 1 base from J; bases unmatched to any gene: 2. This CDR3 spans 14 amino acids. The germline gives CDR1 MDHEN, CDR2 SYDVKM. In DNA form, the CDR3 reads TGTGCCAGCAGCCAGGGGGGAACTAATGAAAAACTGTTTTTT. It specifies CASSQGGTNEKLFF.

The chain recombines TRBV30 with TRBJ2-2, with D possibly called TRBD1 or TRBD2 (6 bases each). Trimming removed 0 bases from V and 5 bases from J, with 7 bases in between. The germline V gene has CDR1 GTSNPN and CDR2 SVGIG (reference sequence). CDR3 size: 13 residues. CDR3 loop: CAWSVGGTGELFF. CDR3 nucleotides: TGTGCCTGGAGTGTAGGGGGGACCGGGGAGCTGTTTTTT.

J is TRBJ1-6 and V is TRBV7-9; the D gene is possibly TRBD1 (6 bases). V lost 5 bases and J 8 bases, leaving 13 bases between the germline ends. The germline V gene has CDR1 SEHNR and CDR2 FQNEAQ (reference sequence). CDR3 length: 14 residues. The CDR3 DNA reads TGTGCCAGCAGCCCCACAGGGATGGATTCACCCCTCCACTTT. This gives the protein CASSPTGMDSPLHF.

The chain links TRBV5-5 to TRBJ1-2; D not certain. The CDR3 consists of 10 residues. Germline V gives CDR1 SGHKS, CDR2 YYEKEE (reference sequence). V dropped 1 base and J dropped 8 bases, with 3 bases sitting between them. Here the CDR3 reads CASSLRGYTF. The CDR3 DNA reads as TGTGCCAGCAGCTTGAGGGGCTACACCTTC.

This chain uses TRBV19 with TRBJ2-4, with TRBD1 identical over 7 bases. Germline assignment: CDR1 LNHDA and CDR2 SQIVND (reference sequence). The CDR3 length is 15 residues. The ends lost 5 bases at V and 12 bases at J; junction bases unmatched: 16. CDR3 sequence (DNA): TGTGCCAGTAGTTCCGATTGGACAGGACAATTCCCTCAGTACTTC. Encoded protein: CASSSDWTGQFPQYF.

This rearrangement joins TRBV30 to TRBJ1-5, with D maybe TRBD1 (5 bases). The CDR3 contains 17 residues. Trimming left V 2 bases short and J 2 bases short, with 19 bases between. The germline CDR1 and CDR2 sequences are GTSNPN and SVGIG (reference sequence). This chain's CDR3 is CAWSPGTQGIGNQPQHF. CDR3 DNA sequence: TGTGCCTGGAGTCCTGGGACTCAGGGCATTGGCAATCAGCCCCAGCATTTT.

V and J are TRBV7-2 and TRBJ2-7; TRBD2 matches 12 bases. Germline V gene data show CDR1 as SGHTA and CDR2 as FQGNSA. CDR3 length: 15 amino acids. The ends lost 7 bases at V and 4 bases at J; junction bases unmatched: 8. The CDR3 bases are TGTGCCAGCACCCCAGGCGGACTAGCGGGGTACGAGCAGTACTTC. This gives the protein CASTPGGLAGYEQYF.

The chain has TRBV7-9 and TRBJ2-1; D gene uncertain. The germline gives CDR1 SEHNR, CDR2 FQNEAQ (reference sequence). The CDR3 totals 15 residues. V was pared by 5 bases and J by 2 bases, with 13 bases between. CDR3 bases: TGTGCCAGCAGCCCCGAGAGGACCACCTACAATGAGCAGTTCTTC. Its translation: CASSPERTTYNEQFF.